These 17 T cell receptor beta chains were all obtained from the same sample, sequenced in a study of blood T cell repertoires in COVID-19. The protocol was immunoSEQ multiplex PCR, while the TCRdb copy is restricted to in-frame clones and leaves out a portion. The repertoire holds nearly 110,000 clones, with around 80% as singletons. Sequenced material: peripheral blood. These receptors all come from a man older than 75 with COVID-19, enrolled during active disease.

V usage is TRBV25-1 and J usage is TRBJ1-2; D unresolved. V dropped 5 bases and J dropped 8 bases, with 18 bases sitting between them. The CDR3 covers 14 residues. CDR1 and CDR2 from the germline V gene are MGHDK and SYGVNS. The DNA of the CDR3 is TGTGCCAGCAGTCCCCCGGTAAGCCGGGAAGGCTACACCTTC. Translating gives CASSPPVSREGYTF.

This chain uses TRBV6-5 with TRBJ1-2, with D unresolved. Germline V gene lookup returns CDR1 MNHEY and CDR2 SVGAGI. V was cut by 0 bases and J by 4 bases, with 12 bases left in between. The length of the CDR3 is 15 residues. This CDR3 is CASSYSIRSVYGYTF. The CDR3 DNA reads as TGTGCCAGCAGTTACTCGATTCGGTCGGTCTATGGCTACACCTTC.

The chain combines TRBV29-1 with TRBJ1-4; D possibly corresponds to TRBD1 (6 bases). Deletions cut 5 bases from V and 6 bases from J, with 10 bases between. Germline values: CDR1 SQVTM, CDR2 ANQGSEA. The CDR3 runs 12 residues. The CDR3 is CSVSGGDEKLFF. The CDR3 coding sequence is TGCAGCGTTTCGGGGGGCGATGAAAAACTGTTTTTT.

This chain uses TRBV25-1 with TRBJ1-6, with TRBD1 identical over 7 bases. V dropped 2 bases and J dropped 7; count of bases not matched to a gene: 5. The CDR3 is 15 residues long. Germline CDR1 and CDR2: MGHDK and SYGVNS. The CDR3 sequence: CASSEKQGLNSPLHF. The CDR3 region has the DNA TGTGCCAGCAGTGAAAAACAGGGGTTAAATTCACCCCTCCACTTT.

The CDR3 sequence: CASSQEGRWGYTF. The CDR3 nucleotides are TGTGCCAGCAGCCAAGAGGGCAGATGGGGCTACACCTTC. V usage is TRBV4-2 and J usage is TRBJ1-2; D unresolved. From germline, CDR1 is LGHNA and CDR2 YNFKEQ. This CDR3 spans 13 amino acids. Trimming took 0 bases from V and 8 from J, leaving 10 bases between them.

This rearrangement joins TRBV4-2 to TRBJ2-3; tentative D call: TRBD2 (6 bases). The CDR3 contains 15 residues. CDR1 and CDR2 from the germline V gene are LGHNA and YNFKEQ. The ends were cut back, 0 bases at V and 4 bases at J, with 11 bases in the middle. CDR3 bases: TGTGCCAGCAGCCAAGATCCCGGGAGCGCAGATACGCAGTATTTT. It translates to CASSQDPGSADTQYF.

The chain carries TRBV10-3 and TRBJ1-2; 9 bases fit TRBD1. This CDR3 contains 16 residues. The germline CDR1 and CDR2 sequences are ENHRY and SYGVKD. With 4 bases clipped from V and 7 bases from J, the junction kept 13 bases outside the gene matches. The DNA for the CDR3 is TGTGCCATCAGTGGTTCGGAGGGACAGGGAATCTCTGGCTACACCTTC. It specifies CAISGSEGQGISGYTF.

Only a few counts were recorded for this clone. The gene calls are TRBV7-2 and TRBJ1-5; a weak D match, TRBD1 (6 bases). Germline V CDR1 and CDR2: SGHTA, FQGNSA. The CDR3 totals 14 residues. The ends were cut back, 5 bases at V and 7 bases at J, with 15 bases in the middle. Here the CDR3 DNA reads TGTGCCAGCAGCACAACAGGGATTCGGCAGCCCCAGCATTTT. Translation: CASSTTGIRQPQHF. Filled out from reference TRBV7-2 and TRBJ1-5, the complete variable domain reads GAGVSQSPSNKVTEKGKDVELRCDPISGHTALYWYRQSLGQGLEFLIYFQGNSAPDKSGLPSDRFSAERTGGSVSTLTIQRTQQEDSAVYLCASSTTGIRQPQHFGDGTRLSIL.

V and J are TRBV18 and TRBJ2-1, with 10 nucleotides matching TRBD2. The CDR3 sequence is 16 residues long. Looked up from germline, CDR1 is KGHSH and CDR2 is LQKENI. V was clipped by 3 bases and J by 8 bases; unmatched bases: 10. CDR3 in DNA: TGTGCCAGCTCACCCCTAGCGGGAGTCCTGGACGATGAGCAGTTCTTC. It translates to CASSPLAGVLDDEQFF.

V is TRBV28 and J is TRBJ1-2, with a tentative D call TRBD1 (5 bases). The CDR3 runs to 14 residues. V was trimmed by 5 bases and J by 2 bases, leaving 12 bases between them. Per the germline V gene, CDR1 is MDHEN and CDR2 is SYDVKM. This CDR3 reads CASSQPDINYGYTF. The CDR3 coding sequence is TGTGCCAGCAGTCAACCGGACATAAACTATGGCTACACCTTC.

The CDR3 DNA follows: TGTGCCAGCAGCGAACCGCGACAGGCTTACTCCTACGAGCAGTACTTC. Translated: CASSEPRQAYSYEQYF. This sequence joins TRBV6-1 and TRBJ2-7; TRBD1 is a possible D gene (6 bases). Looked up from germline, CDR1 is MNHNS and CDR2 is SASEGT. V was shortened by 6 bases and J by 0 bases, with 18 bases between the two germline ends. This CDR3 comprises 16 residues.

The rearrangement uses TRBV28 and TRBJ1-2; a weak D match, TRBD1 (6 bases). The CDR3 has 14 residues. The V gene's germline CDR1 is MDHEN and CDR2 SYDVKM. The V gene lost 6 bases and the J gene lost 4 bases, with 15 bases spanning the gap. CDR3 amino acids: CASSRGGAAYGYTF. The CDR3 DNA sequence: TGTGCCAGCAGCCGTGGGGGCGCCGCCTATGGCTACACCTTC.

This chain connects TRBV7-2 to TRBJ2-6; the D is unclear. V was trimmed by 0 bases and J by 0 bases, leaving 6 bases between them. The CDR3 has 16 residues. Germline V lookup: CDR1 SGHTA, CDR2 FQGNSA. Here the CDR3 DNA reads TGTGCCAGCAGCTTAGCCCAGTTCTCTGGGGCCAACGTCCTGACTTTC. Translating gives CASSLAQFSGANVLTF.

The chain employs TRBV18 and TRBJ1-6; 10 bases are a match to TRBD1. There are 15 residues in the CDR3. V gave up 5 bases and J gave up 9 bases; unmatched junction bases: 7. The germline V gene has CDR1 KGHSH and CDR2 LQKENI. CDR3 sequence: CASSAGQGDISPLHF. The CDR3 bases are TGTGCCAGCTCAGCAGGACAGGGGGATATTTCACCCCTCCACTTT.

The chain is built from TRBV4-2 and TRBJ1-4; 9 nucleotides agree with TRBD1. The CDR3 consists of 17 residues. Germline V gene sequence: CDR1 LGHNA, CDR2 YNFKEQ. V dropped 0 bases and J dropped 8; count of bases not matched to a gene: 10. CDR3 loop: CASSQDRGTGSYEKLFF. DNA of the CDR3: TGTGCCAGCAGCCAAGATCGGGGGACAGGGTCTTACGAAAAACTGTTTTTT.

This clone appeared a few times. The chain employs TRBV28 and TRBJ1-5; no definite D call. V lost 5 bases and J 9 bases, leaving 11 bases between the germline ends. The CDR3 has 12 residues. Germline V CDR1 and CDR2: MDHEN, SYDVKM. The CDR3 here is CASSALRGPQHF. The CDR3 coding sequence is TGTGCCAGCAGTGCCCTCCGGGGGCCCCAGCATTTT.

This clone was recorded a few times. A read error may account for a junction end that differs from germline. The chain has TRBV30 and TRBJ1-1; the match to TRBD1 covers 7 bases. Germline CDR1 GTSNPN, CDR2 SVGIG (reference sequence). The CDR3 length is 12 residues. DNA of the CDR3: TGTGCCTGGAGTGTAAAGGGGGCGGAAAATCTCTTT. Translated: CAWSVKGAENLF.